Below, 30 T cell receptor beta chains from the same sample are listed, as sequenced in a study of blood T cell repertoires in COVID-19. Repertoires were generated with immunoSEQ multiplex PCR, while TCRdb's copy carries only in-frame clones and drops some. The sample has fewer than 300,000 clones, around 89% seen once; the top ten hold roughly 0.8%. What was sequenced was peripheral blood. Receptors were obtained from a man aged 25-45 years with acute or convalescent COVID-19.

The CDR3 sequence is CASAKSRGRTGELFF. In nucleotides, the CDR3 is TGTGCCAGCGCTAAGAGCAGGGGGCGCACCGGGGAGCTGTTTTTT. The chain recombines TRBV27 with TRBJ2-2; TRBD1 matches 8 bases. Germline V lookup: CDR1 MNHEY, CDR2 SMNVEV (reference sequence). There are 15 residues in the CDR3. V shed 8 bases and J 4 bases; nucleotides not matched to a gene: 9.

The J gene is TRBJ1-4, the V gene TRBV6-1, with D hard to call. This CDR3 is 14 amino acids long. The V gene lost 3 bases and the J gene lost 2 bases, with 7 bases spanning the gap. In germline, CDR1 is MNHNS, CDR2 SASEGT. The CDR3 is CASSDRSTNEKLFF. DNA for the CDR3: TGTGCCAGCAGTGACCGAAGCACTAATGAAAAACTGTTTTTT.

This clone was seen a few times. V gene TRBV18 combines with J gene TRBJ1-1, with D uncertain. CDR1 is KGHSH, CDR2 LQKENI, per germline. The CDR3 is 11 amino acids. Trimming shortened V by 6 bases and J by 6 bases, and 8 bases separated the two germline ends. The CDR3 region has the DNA TGTGCCAGCTCCCAGTATCCTGAAGCTTTCTTT. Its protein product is CASSQYPEAFF.

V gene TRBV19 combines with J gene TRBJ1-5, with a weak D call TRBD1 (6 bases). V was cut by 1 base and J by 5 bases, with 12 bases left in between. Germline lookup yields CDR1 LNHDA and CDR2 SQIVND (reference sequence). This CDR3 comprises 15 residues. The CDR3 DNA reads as TGTGCCAGTAGTATAGGGGGGCAGGGATATCAGCCCCAGCATTTT. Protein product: CASSIGGQGYQPQHF.

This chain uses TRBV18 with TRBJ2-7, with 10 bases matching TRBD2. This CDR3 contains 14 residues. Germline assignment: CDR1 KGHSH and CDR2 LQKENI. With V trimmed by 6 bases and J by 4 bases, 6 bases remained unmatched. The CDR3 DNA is TGTGCCAGCTCGTGGACTAGCGGACCGTACGAGCAGTACTTC. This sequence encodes CASSWTSGPYEQYF.

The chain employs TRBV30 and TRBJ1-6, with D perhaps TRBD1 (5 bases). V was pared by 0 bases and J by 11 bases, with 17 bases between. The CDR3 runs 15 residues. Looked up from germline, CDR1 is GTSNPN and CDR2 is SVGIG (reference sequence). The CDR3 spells CAWSVWGRVGAPLHF. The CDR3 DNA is TGTGCCTGGAGTGTATGGGGCAGGGTAGGAGCACCCCTCCACTTT.

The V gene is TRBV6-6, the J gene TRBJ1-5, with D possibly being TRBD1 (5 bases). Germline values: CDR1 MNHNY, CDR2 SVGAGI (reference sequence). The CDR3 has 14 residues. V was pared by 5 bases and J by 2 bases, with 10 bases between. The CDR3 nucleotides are TGTGCCAGCAGTCAAGGGGATGGCAATCAGCCCCAGCATTTT. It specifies CASSQGDGNQPQHF.

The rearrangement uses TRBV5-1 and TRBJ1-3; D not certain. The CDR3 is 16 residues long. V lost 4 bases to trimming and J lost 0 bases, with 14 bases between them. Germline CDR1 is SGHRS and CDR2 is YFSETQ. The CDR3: CASSTLPTRSGNTIYF. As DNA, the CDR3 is TGCGCCAGCAGCACCCTCCCCACACGCTCTGGAAACACCATATATTTT.

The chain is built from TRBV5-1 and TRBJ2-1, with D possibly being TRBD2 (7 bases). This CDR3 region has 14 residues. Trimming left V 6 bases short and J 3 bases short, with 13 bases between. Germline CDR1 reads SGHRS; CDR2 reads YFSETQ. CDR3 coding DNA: TGCGCCAGCAACGGGGAGGGGGGCTACAATGAGCAGTTCTTC. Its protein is CASNGEGGYNEQFF.

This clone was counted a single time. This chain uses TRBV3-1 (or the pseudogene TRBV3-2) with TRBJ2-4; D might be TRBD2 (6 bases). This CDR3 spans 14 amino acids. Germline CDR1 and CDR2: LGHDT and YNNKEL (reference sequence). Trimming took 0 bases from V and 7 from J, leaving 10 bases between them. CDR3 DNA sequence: TGTGCCAGCAGCCAAGAGGGGGGTTTGAACATTCAGTACTTC. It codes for CASSQEGGLNIQYF.

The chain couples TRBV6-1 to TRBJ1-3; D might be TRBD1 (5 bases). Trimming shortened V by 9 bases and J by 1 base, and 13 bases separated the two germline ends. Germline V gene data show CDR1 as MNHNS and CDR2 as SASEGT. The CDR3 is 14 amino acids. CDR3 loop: CASVGGSSGNTIYF. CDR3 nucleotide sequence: TGTGCCAGTGTCGGGGGAAGTTCTGGAAACACCATATATTTT.

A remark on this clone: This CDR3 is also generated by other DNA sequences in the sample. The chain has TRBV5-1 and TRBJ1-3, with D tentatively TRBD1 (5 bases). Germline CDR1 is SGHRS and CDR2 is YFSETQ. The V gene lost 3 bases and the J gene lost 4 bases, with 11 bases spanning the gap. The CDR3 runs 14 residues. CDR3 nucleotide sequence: TGCGCCAGCAGCTCCGGGGGGTCCGGAAACACCATATATTTT. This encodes CASSSGGSGNTIYF. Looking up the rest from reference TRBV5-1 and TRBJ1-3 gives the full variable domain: KAGVTQTPRYLIKTRGQQVTLSCSPISGHRSVSWYQQTPGQGLQFLFEYFSETQRNKGNFPGRFSGRQFSNSRSEMNVSTLELGDSALYLCASSSGGSGNTIYFGEGSWLTVV.

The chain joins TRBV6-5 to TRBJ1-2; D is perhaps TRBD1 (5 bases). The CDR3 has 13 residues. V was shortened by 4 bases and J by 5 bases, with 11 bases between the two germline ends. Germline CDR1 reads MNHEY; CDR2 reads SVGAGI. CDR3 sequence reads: CASSSGRTYGYTF. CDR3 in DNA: TGTGCCAGCAGTTCTGGACGGACATATGGCTACACCTTC.

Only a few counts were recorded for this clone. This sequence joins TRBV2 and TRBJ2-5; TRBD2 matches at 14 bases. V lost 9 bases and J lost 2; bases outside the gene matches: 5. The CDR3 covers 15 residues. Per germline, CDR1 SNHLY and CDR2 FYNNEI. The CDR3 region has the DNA TGTGCCAGGAGTAGACTAGCGGGAGGGCAAGAGACCCAGTACTTC. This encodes CARSRLAGGQETQYF.

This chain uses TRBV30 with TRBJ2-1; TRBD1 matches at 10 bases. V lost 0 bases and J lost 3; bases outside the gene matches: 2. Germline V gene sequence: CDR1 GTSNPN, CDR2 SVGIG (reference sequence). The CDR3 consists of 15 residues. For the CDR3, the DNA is TGTGCCTGGAGTGTCGGGACAGGGGACTACAATGAGCAGTTCTTC. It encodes CAWSVGTGDYNEQFF.

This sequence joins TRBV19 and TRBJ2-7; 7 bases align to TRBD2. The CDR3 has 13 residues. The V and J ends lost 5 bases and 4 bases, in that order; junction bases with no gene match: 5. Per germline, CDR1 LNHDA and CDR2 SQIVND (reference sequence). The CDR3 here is CASSHSSGYEQYF. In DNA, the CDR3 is TGTGCCAGTAGTCACTCTAGCGGATACGAGCAGTACTTC.

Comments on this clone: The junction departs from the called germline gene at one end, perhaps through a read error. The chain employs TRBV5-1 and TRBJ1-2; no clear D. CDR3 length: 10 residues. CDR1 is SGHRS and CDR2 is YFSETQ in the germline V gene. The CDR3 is CASSLAPLSF. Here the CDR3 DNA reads TGCGCCAGCAGCTTGGCTCCCCTCTCCTTC. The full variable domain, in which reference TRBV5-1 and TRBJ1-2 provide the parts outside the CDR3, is KAGVTQTPRYLIKTRGQQVTLSCSPISGHRSVSWYQQTPGQGLQFLFEYFSETQRNKGNFPGRFSGRQFSNSRSEMNVSTLELGDSALYLCASSLAPLSFGSGTRLTVV.

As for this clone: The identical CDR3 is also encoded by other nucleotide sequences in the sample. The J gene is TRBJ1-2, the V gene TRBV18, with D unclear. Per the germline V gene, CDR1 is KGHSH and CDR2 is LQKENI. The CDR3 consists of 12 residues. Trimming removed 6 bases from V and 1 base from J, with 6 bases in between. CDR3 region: CASSDNNYGYTF. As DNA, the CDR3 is TGTGCCAGCTCCGACAATAACTATGGCTACACCTTC.

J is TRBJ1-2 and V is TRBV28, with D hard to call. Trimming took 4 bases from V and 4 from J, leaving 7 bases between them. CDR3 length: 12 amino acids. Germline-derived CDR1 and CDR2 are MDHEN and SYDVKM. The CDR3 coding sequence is TGTGCCAGCAGTTCCTCCTCCTATGGCTACACCTTC. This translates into CASSSSSYGYTF.

CDR3 residues: CAWNRDSLYGYTF. For the CDR3, the DNA is TGTGCCTGGAACCGGGACAGCCTCTATGGCTACACCTTC. The chain couples TRBV30 to TRBJ1-2; the match to TRBD1 covers 7 bases. From germline, CDR1 is GTSNPN and CDR2 SVGIG (reference sequence). J gave up 4 bases and V 4 bases, and 6 bases lay outside the gene matches. CDR3 length: 13 residues.

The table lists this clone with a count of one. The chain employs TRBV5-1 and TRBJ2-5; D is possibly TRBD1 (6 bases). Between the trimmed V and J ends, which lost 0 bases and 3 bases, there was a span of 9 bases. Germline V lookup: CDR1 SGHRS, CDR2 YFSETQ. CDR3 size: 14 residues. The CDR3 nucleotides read TGCGCCAGCAGCTTGGTGGGGGCGAAAGAGACCCAGTACTTC. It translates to CASSLVGAKETQYF.

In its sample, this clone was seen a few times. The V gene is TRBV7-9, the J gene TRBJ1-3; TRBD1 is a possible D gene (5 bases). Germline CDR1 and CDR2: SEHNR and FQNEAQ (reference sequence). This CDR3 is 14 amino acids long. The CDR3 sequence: CASRGFLSGNTIYF. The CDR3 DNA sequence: TGTGCTAGCCGGGGGTTTTTATCTGGAAACACCATATATTTT.

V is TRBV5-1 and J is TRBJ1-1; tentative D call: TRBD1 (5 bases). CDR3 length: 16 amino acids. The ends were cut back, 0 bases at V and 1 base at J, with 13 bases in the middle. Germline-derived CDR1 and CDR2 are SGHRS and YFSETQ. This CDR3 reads CASSLDRQGGNTEAFF. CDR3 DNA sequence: TGCGCCAGCAGCTTGGATCGGCAGGGAGGGAACACTGAAGCTTTCTTT.

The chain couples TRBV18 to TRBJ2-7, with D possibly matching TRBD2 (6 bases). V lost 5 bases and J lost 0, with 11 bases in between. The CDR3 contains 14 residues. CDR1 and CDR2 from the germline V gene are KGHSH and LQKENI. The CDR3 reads CASSAGTDSYEQYF. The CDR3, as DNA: TGTGCCAGCTCAGCCGGGACTGACTCCTACGAGCAGTACTTC.

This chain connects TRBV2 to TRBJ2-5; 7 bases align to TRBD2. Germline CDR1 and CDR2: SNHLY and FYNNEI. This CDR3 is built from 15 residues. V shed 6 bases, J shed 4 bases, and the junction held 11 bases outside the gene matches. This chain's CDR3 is CASRYNSGGGETQYF. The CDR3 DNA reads TGTGCCAGCAGATATAATAGCGGCGGGGGAGAGACCCAGTACTTC.

The CDR3 is CASSQGTSPSGYNEQFF. The CDR3 DNA sequence: TGCGCCAGCAGCCAAGGTACCTCCCCTTCGGGATACAATGAGCAGTTCTTC. The chain recombines TRBV4-1 with TRBJ2-1, with D perhaps TRBD2 (5 bases). This CDR3 has 17 residues. V lost 1 base, J lost 4 bases, and 17 bases lay in between. The germline CDR1 and CDR2 sequences are MGHRA and YSYEKL.

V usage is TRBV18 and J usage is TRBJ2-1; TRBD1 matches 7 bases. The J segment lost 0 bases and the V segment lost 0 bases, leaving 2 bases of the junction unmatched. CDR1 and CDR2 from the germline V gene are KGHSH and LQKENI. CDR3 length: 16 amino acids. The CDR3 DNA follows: TGTGCCAGCTCACCACCACAGGGGAGCTCCTACAATGAGCAGTTCTTC. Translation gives CASSPPQGSSYNEQFF.

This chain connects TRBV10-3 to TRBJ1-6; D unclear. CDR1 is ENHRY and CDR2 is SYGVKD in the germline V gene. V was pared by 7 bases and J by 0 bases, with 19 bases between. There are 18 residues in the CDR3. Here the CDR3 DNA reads TGTGCCATCACATTCCGCGCGGCAATCAGCTCCTATAATTCACCCCTCCACTTT. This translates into CAITFRAAISSYNSPLHF.

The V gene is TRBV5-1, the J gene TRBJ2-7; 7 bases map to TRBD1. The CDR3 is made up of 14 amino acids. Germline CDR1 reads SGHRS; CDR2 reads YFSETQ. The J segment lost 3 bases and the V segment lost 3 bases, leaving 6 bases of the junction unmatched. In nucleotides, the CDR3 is TGCGCCAGCAGCTGGGGGACAGAAAGCTACGAGCAGTACTTC. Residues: CASSWGTESYEQYF.

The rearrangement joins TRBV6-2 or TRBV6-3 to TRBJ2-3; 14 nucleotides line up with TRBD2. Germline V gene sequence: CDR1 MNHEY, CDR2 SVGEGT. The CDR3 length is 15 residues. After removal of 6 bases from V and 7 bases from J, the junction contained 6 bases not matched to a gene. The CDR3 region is CASSRGLAGAHTQYF. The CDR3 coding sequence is TGTGCCAGCAGCCGGGGACTAGCGGGAGCGCATACGCAGTATTTT.